The 12 T cell receptor beta chains reported below all come from one sample, sequenced in a study of blood T cells in healthy people across ages. Primed by a sample-barcoded 5' primer and a J-beta primer mix, a second PCR proceeded for about 7 to 11 cycles. TCRdb itself ran the 5' RACE reads through MiXCR, one entry per CDR3 protein. Of fewer than 750,000 distinct CDR3 sequences listed, under 65% are singletons. The material sequenced was blood. The receptors here all came from a woman aged 80 or over in good health.

This clonotype occurred once. This sequence joins TRBV6-6 and TRBJ1-1; D may be TRBD1 (5 bases). Between the trimmed V and J ends, which lost 8 bases and 3 bases, there was a span of 13 bases. CDR1 MNHNY and CDR2 SVGAGI come from the germline V gene (reference sequence). The CDR3 consists of 13 residues. The CDR3 DNA is TGTGCCAGCTCTGGGGGGGTGGACACTGAAGCTTTCTTT. It specifies CASSGGVDTEAFF.

The J gene is TRBJ1-2, the V gene TRBV3-1, with 10 bases matching TRBD1. Looked up from germline, CDR1 is LGHDT and CDR2 is YNNKEL (reference sequence). The V and J ends lost 4 bases and 6 bases, in that order; junction bases with no gene match: 5. The CDR3 covers 14 residues. The CDR3 DNA sequence: TGTGCCAGCAGCCCCGGGACAGGGGCTAATGGCTACACCTTC. This encodes CASSPGTGANGYTF.

This clonotype has more than one count but fewer than ten. The chain has TRBV4-3 and TRBJ2-3, with 8 nucleotides matching TRBD2. The CDR3 sequence is 19 residues long. Germline V lookup: CDR1 LGHNA, CDR2 YSLEER. V was pared by 1 base and J by 1 base, with 13 bases of the junction left unmatched. This CDR3 is CASSQGWVVLSGGTDTQYF. In DNA form, the CDR3 reads TGCGCCAGCAGCCAAGGATGGGTGGTTCTTAGCGGGGGCACAGATACGCAGTATTTT.

To note about this clonotype: With a much larger clone just one base away, this may be a read error. The V call is TRBV12-3 or TRBV12-4, the J call TRBJ2-3; 13 nucleotides agree with TRBD2. V dropped 6 bases and J dropped 5; count of bases not matched to a gene: 8. The CDR3 extends over 16 amino acids. The CDR3 DNA reads as TGTGCCAGCAGAACCGGACTAGCGGGAGTAGGAGATACGCAGTATTTT. It codes for CASRTGLAGVGDTQYF.

Turning to this clonotype: A much larger clone sits a single nucleotide away, making a read error possible. The chain couples TRBV28 to TRBJ2-5, with D perhaps TRBD1 or TRBD2 (5 bases each). The CDR3 sequence is 11 residues long. Trimming stripped 8 bases from V and 6 bases from J, with 10 bases between. Germline values: CDR1 MDHEN, CDR2 SYDVKM. The CDR3 DNA sequence: TGTGCCAGCGGTTCGGGGCAGACCCAGTACTTC. This sequence encodes CASGSGQTQYF.

The chain joins TRBV9 to TRBJ2-4; D ambiguous. This CDR3 comprises 15 residues. Germline V gene data show CDR1 as SGDLS and CDR2 as YYNGEE. V was shortened by 6 bases and J by 1 base, with 14 bases between the two germline ends. This chain's CDR3 is CASNPWAEAKNIQYF. CDR3 DNA: TGTGCCAGCAACCCATGGGCGGAGGCCAAAAACATTCAGTACTTC.

Concerning this clonotype itself: At one end, the junction sequence differs from germline, possibly due to a read error. This CDR3 is CASHFPQETRYF. The DNA of the CDR3 is TGTGCCAGCCATTTTCCCCAAGAGACCCGGTACTTC. The chain is built from TRBV6-2 or TRBV6-3 and TRBJ2-5; D is ambiguous. Looked up from germline, CDR1 is MNHEY and CDR2 is SVGEGT. CDR3 length: 12 residues.

This clonotype was seen at least ten times. V is TRBV7-2 and J is TRBJ2-3; 9 nucleotides line up with TRBD2. The length of the CDR3 is 18 residues. The germline gives CDR1 SGHTA, CDR2 FQGNSA. The V and J ends lost 2 bases and 5 bases, in that order; junction bases with no gene match: 14. Here the CDR3 DNA reads TGTGCCAGCAGCTTAACTCGGACTGGCGGGGGGGTAGGAGATACGCAGTATTTT. This sequence encodes CASSLTRTGGGVGDTQYF.

This chain links TRBV7-2 with TRBJ2-1, with a possible D match to TRBD1 (6 bases). V shed 5 bases and J shed 8 bases, with 19 bases lying between them. Looked up from germline, CDR1 is SGHTA and CDR2 is FQGNSA. CDR3 size: 15 residues. CDR3 nucleotide sequence: TGTGCCAGCAGCCCCGGGGTTGGGGGCCCCTATGAGCAGTTCTTC. This translates into CASSPGVGGPYEQFF.

The chain employs TRBV10-3 and TRBJ2-7; 8 nucleotides agree with TRBD2. Losses at the gene ends were 7 bases for V and 5 bases for J; bases not matched to a gene: 7. Germline lookup yields CDR1 ENHRY and CDR2 SYGVKD. The CDR3 length is 13 residues. The CDR3 loop reads CAINGRGGDEQYF. The DNA of the CDR3 is TGTGCCATCAATGGCCGGGGGGGCGACGAGCAGTACTTC.

This chain connects TRBV25-1 to TRBJ2-1, with 8 positions matching TRBD2. Per the germline V gene, CDR1 is MGHDK and CDR2 is SYGVNS. The trim removed 0 bases at V and 7 bases at J, leaving 5 bases unmatched. This CDR3 is 15 amino acids long. CDR3 protein: CASSEYGRGENEQFF. CDR3 in DNA: TGTGCCAGCAGTGAATATGGGCGGGGGGAAAATGAGCAGTTCTTC. Full variable domain (missing parts from reference TRBV25-1 and TRBJ2-1): EADIYQTPRYLVIGTGKKITLECSQTMGHDKMYWYQQDPGMELHLIHYSYGVNSTEKGDLSSESTVSRIRTEHFPLTLESARPSHTSQYLCASSEYGRGENEQFFGPGTRLTVL.

This chain links TRBV14 with TRBJ1-2; D is undetermined. The CDR3 consists of 13 residues. With 1 base removed from V and 4 bases from J, the gap between germline ends came to 7 bases. Germline loops: CDR1 SGHDN, CDR2 FVKESK. CDR3 sequence: CASSQVGFYGYTF. CDR3 in DNA: TGTGCCAGCAGCCAAGTCGGGTTCTATGGCTACACCTTC.